This TCR beta chain originates from a study of shared clonotypes between healthy human individuals. Profiling relied on immunoSEQ multiplex PCR, and the TCRdb table lists in-frame clones only, not all of them. Here the sample spans some 1,100,000 clones, 75% to 85% being singletons. CDR3 size: 14 residues. V lost 6 bases and J lost 6; bases outside the gene matches: 4. Germline-derived CDR1 and CDR2 are MNHNY and SVGAGI (reference sequence). The specimen sequenced was memory CD4+ T cells from PBMCs. As for subset: CD45RA-negative fraction. The V gene is TRBV6-6, the J gene TRBJ1-5; 11 nucleotides align to TRBD1. The source is a man in his late teens or twenties in good health. Some clones in this sample may be carry-over from other donors' samples. In nucleotides, the CDR3 is TGTGCCAGCAGCAGGGGGACAGGGGGTCAGCCCCAGCATTTT. Translating it yields CASSRGTGGQPQHF.